This TCR beta chain was retrieved from a study of brain T cells in children with intractable seizures. About this clone: No antigen is known for it.

Germline V gives CDR1 DFQATT, CDR2 SNEGSKA (reference sequence). Trimming removed 3 bases from V and 6 bases from J, with 6 bases in between. This CDR3 has 12 amino acids. Findings and caveats of the study: Pre- and post-surgery blood differed in depth, so pre-surgery absences may be undersampling.

This table comes from immunoSEQ multiplex PCR, and its TCRdb copy is limited to in-frame clones, with some not included. The sample has 110,000 or so clones, under 95% seen once. Only cases whose brain tissue showed the highest T cell transcript signatures were sequenced. At least one anti-epileptic drug was given before surgery. The material was peripheral blood, obtained at surgery. The gene calls are TRBV20-1 and TRBJ1-6; D remains ambiguous. This clonotype was sampled from a boy in the first two years of life with hemimegalencephaly and intractable seizures. In DNA form, the CDR3 reads TGCAGTGCTAGTCGCAGTAATTCACCCCTCCACTTT. Residues: CSASRSNSPLHF.